These 32 T cell receptor beta chains came from one sample sequenced in a study of T cells in tuberculosis. Some clones are missing from TCRdb's copy, which holds only in-frame ones; the method was immunoSEQ multiplex PCR. The sample lists about 32,000 clones; approximately 94% were seen once. The sequenced material came from PBMCs. Receptor source: a donor aged 10 to 29 with latent tuberculosis or without tuberculosis infection.

The V gene is TRBV5-1, the J gene TRBJ2-3; TRBD2 matches at 11 bases. CDR3 length: 16 amino acids. In germline, CDR1 is SGHRS, CDR2 YFSETQ. The V gene end was trimmed by 2 bases and the J gene end by 5 bases; junction bases not matched to a gene: 7. The CDR3 nucleotides are TGCGCCAGCAGCTTTGATCTAGCGGGAGGTAGAGATACGCAGTATTTT. This codes for CASSFDLAGGRDTQYF.

The chain employs TRBV7-8 and TRBJ2-6, with D perhaps matching TRBD2 (5 bases). This CDR3 spans 16 amino acids. V lost 2 bases and J 2 bases, leaving 10 bases between the germline ends. Looked up from germline, CDR1 is SGHVS and CDR2 is FQNEAQ. CDR3 amino acids: CASSLLGVPGANVLTF. The CDR3 nucleotides are TGTGCCAGCAGCTTACTCGGGGTTCCTGGGGCCAACGTCCTGACTTTC.

The chain joins TRBV2 to TRBJ2-1; 11 bases align to TRBD2. The CDR3 runs to 14 residues. Per germline, CDR1 SNHLY and CDR2 FYNNEI. With V trimmed by 8 bases and J by 6 bases, 6 bases remained unmatched. CDR3 sequence (DNA): TGTGCCAGCTTACTAGCGGGAGTGGGCAATGAGCAGTTCTTC. Protein sequence: CASLLAGVGNEQFF.

The CDR3 here is CASGTTLSRDRDYNEQFF. In nucleotides, the CDR3 is TGTGCCAGCGGTACAACCCTTTCCCGGGACAGGGATTACAATGAGCAGTTCTTC. The gene calls are TRBV5-6 and TRBJ2-1; 9 bases fit TRBD1. CDR1 is SGHDT, CDR2 YYEEEE, per germline. J gave up 4 bases and V 7 bases, and 18 bases lay outside the gene matches. The CDR3 contains 18 residues.

V is TRBV5-4 and J is TRBJ2-1, with TRBD2 identical over 7 bases. Germline V gives CDR1 SGHNT, CDR2 YYREEE (reference sequence). The CDR3 loop spans 17 amino acids. Germline trimming cut 2 bases from V and 5 bases from J; bases unmatched to any gene: 13. CDR3 DNA sequence: TGTGCCAGCAGCTTTAAACTTGGCGGGAGCGTCGACAATGAGCAGTTCTTC. It translates to CASSFKLGGSVDNEQFF.

The CDR3 here is CASSSTSGSYGYTF. The CDR3 nucleotides read TGTGCCAGCAGCTCAACTTCGGGTTCCTATGGCTACACCTTC. The V call is TRBV7-9, the J call TRBJ1-2; D remains ambiguous. This CDR3 is built from 14 residues. In germline, CDR1 is SEHNR, CDR2 FQNEAQ (reference sequence). Deletions cut 4 bases from V and 4 bases from J, with 13 bases between.

This clone has only a few counts. This chain links TRBV9 with TRBJ1-1; 8 bases are shared with TRBD1. J lost 4 bases, V lost 7 bases, and 6 bases had no gene match. Germline CDR1 reads SGDLS; CDR2 reads YYNGEE. The CDR3 is 13 residues long. The CDR3 sequence: CASSRTGTTEAFF. CDR3 DNA: TGTGCCAGCTCCAGGACAGGGACCACTGAAGCTTTCTTT.

This chain links TRBV11-2 with TRBJ2-3; D possibly corresponds to TRBD2 (5 bases). CDR1 is SGHAT and CDR2 is FQNNGV in the germline V gene. This CDR3 is built from 13 residues. V was cut by 5 bases and J by 4 bases, with 10 bases left in between. The CDR3 DNA reads TGTGCCAGCAGCGGTAGCGTAGCAGATACGCAGTATTTT. Amino acid sequence: CASSGSVADTQYF.

This clone was seen only once. This chain connects TRBV5-1 to TRBJ2-1, with 7 bases aligning to TRBD2. After removal of 0 bases from V and 4 bases from J, the junction contained 7 bases not matched to a gene. This CDR3 is built from 16 residues. Per germline, CDR1 SGHRS and CDR2 YFSETQ. The CDR3 spells CASSLEGLGFYNEQFF. The CDR3 DNA follows: TGCGCCAGCAGCTTGGAAGGACTAGGATTTTACAATGAGCAGTTCTTC.

This clone was seen just once. The V gene is TRBV27, the J gene TRBJ2-5, with TRBD2 matching 10 bases. CDR3 size: 13 residues. Germline lookup yields CDR1 MNHEY and CDR2 SMNVEV (reference sequence). V trimming: 8 bases; J trimming: 2 bases; junction bases outside the gene matches: 2. CDR3 region: CASGAGGQETQYF. DNA for the CDR3: TGTGCCAGCGGAGCGGGAGGGCAAGAGACCCAGTACTTC.

V is TRBV10-1 and J is TRBJ2-3; 7 bases map to TRBD1. CDR3 length: 19 amino acids. The germline CDR1 and CDR2 sequences are WNHNN and SYGVQD (reference sequence). Trimming took 2 bases from V and 0 from J; bases not matched to a gene: 14. The DNA for the CDR3 is TGCGCCAGCAGTGAGCCTACTCGCCCGGGACAGACAAGCACAGATACGCAGTATTTT. Its protein product is CASSEPTRPGQTSTDTQYF.

The chain combines TRBV7-6 with TRBJ2-1, with 9 bases that match TRBD2. The CDR3 totals 16 residues. The V segment lost 3 bases and the J segment 2 bases; nucleotides outside the gene matches: 5. Germline values: CDR1 SGHVS, CDR2 FNYEAQ. Here the CDR3 DNA reads TGTGCCAGCAGCTTTACCCTAGCGGGACCCTACAATGAGCAGTTCTTC. As protein: CASSFTLAGPYNEQFF.

The rearrangement links TRBV28 to TRBJ2-3; the match to TRBD2 covers 7 bases. Germline CDR1 is MDHEN and CDR2 is SYDVKM. The CDR3 consists of 15 residues. V shed 7 bases and J 3 bases; nucleotides not matched to a gene: 10. The CDR3 loop is CASTKQPGGTDTQYF. The CDR3 bases are TGTGCCAGCACGAAACAGCCGGGGGGAACAGATACGCAGTATTTT.

CDR3 residues: CASSSTGENTEAFF. As DNA, the CDR3 is TGCGCCAGCAGCTCGACAGGGGAGAACACTGAAGCTTTCTTT. The genes are TRBV5-1 and TRBJ1-1, with 8 positions matching TRBD1. The CDR3 covers 14 residues. Germline CDR1 is SGHRS and CDR2 is YFSETQ. The V segment lost 3 bases and the J segment 1 base; nucleotides outside the gene matches: 2.

This chain connects TRBV7-3 to TRBJ2-7, with TRBD1 matching 10 bases. V trimming: 4 bases; J trimming: 6 bases; junction bases outside the gene matches: 3. The germline CDR1 and CDR2 sequences are SGHTA and FQGTGA. The CDR3 loop spans 13 amino acids. Written as DNA, the CDR3 is TGTGCCAGCAGCTACAGGACAGGGGGCGAGCAGTACTTC. Translated: CASSYRTGGEQYF.

The chain links TRBV6-5 to TRBJ1-1, with D possibly TRBD1 on 5 matching bases. This CDR3 has 13 amino acids. CDR1 MNHEY and CDR2 SVGAGI come from the germline V gene. The ends were cut back, 6 bases at V and 3 bases at J, with 11 bases in the middle. The CDR3 here is CASRFDRHTEAFF. The CDR3 DNA sequence: TGTGCCAGCAGGTTCGACAGACACACTGAAGCTTTCTTT.

The chain combines TRBV4-1 with TRBJ2-1; D might be TRBD1 (5 bases). The germline V and J ends were trimmed by 6 bases and 0 bases, with 9 bases remaining between them. CDR1 is MGHRA and CDR2 is YSYEKL in the germline V gene. This CDR3 region has 14 residues. CDR3 protein: CASRTVSSYNEQFF. CDR3 in DNA: TGCGCCAGCAGGACAGTCAGCTCCTACAATGAGCAGTTCTTC.

About this clone: Different DNA sequences within this sample yield the same CDR3. The chain is built from TRBV20-1 and TRBJ2-5, with D uncertain. CDR3 length: 11 amino acids. Per the germline V gene, CDR1 is DFQATT and CDR2 is SNEGSKA (reference sequence). V lost 6 bases and J lost 4, with 9 bases in between. The CDR3 region is CSAPLGETQYF. The CDR3 nucleotides are TGCAGTGCACCCCTCGGAGAGACCCAGTACTTC.

J is TRBJ2-6 and V is TRBV5-6; possible D gene TRBD1, 6 bases. V was pared by 6 bases and J by 0 bases, with 19 bases between. CDR3 length: 18 residues. Germline lookup yields CDR1 SGHDT and CDR2 YYEEEE. Here the CDR3 DNA reads TGTGCCAGCACCTACACCTGGGGGCTTCGCTCTGGGGCCAACGTCCTGACTTTC. It encodes CASTYTWGLRSGANVLTF.

The rearrangement links TRBV5-1 to TRBJ2-3; 8 nucleotides agree with TRBD2. This CDR3 region has 18 residues. V lost 4 bases and J lost 0; bases outside the gene matches: 13. Germline V gene lookup returns CDR1 SGHRS and CDR2 YFSETQ. The CDR3 region is CASSPAPRGGLSTDTQYF. CDR3 coding DNA: TGCGCCAGCAGCCCAGCGCCTCGGGGGGGTCTTAGCACAGATACGCAGTATTTT.

The gene calls are TRBV7-2 and TRBJ2-3; 8 bases align to TRBD2. The CDR3 covers 15 residues. Looked up from germline, CDR1 is SGHTA and CDR2 is FQGNSA. Trimming cost V 1 base and J 5 bases; bases outside gene matches: 5. As DNA, the CDR3 is TGTGCCAGCAGCTTAGTCTCCGGGAGGGGAGATACGCAGTATTTT. Translated: CASSLVSGRGDTQYF.

The chain uses TRBV28 and TRBJ1-1, with D possibly being TRBD1 (6 bases). This CDR3 has 14 amino acids. In germline, CDR1 is MDHEN, CDR2 SYDVKM. V lost 2 bases and J lost 6, with 13 bases in between. The CDR3 protein is CASSLMFRGSEAFF. CDR3 DNA sequence: TGTGCCAGCAGTTTAATGTTCAGGGGTTCTGAAGCTTTCTTT.

The count of this clone is one. V is TRBV5-1 and J is TRBJ2-2; TRBD2 aligns across 12 bases. This CDR3 contains 17 residues. V shed 4 bases and J 2 bases; nucleotides not matched to a gene: 6. Germline V gene sequence: CDR1 SGHRS, CDR2 YFSETQ. In DNA form, the CDR3 reads TGCGCCAGCAGCACCCCGACTAGCGGGAGAAACACCGGGGAGCTGTTTTTT. Amino acid sequence: CASSTPTSGRNTGELFF.

The chain carries TRBV7-2 and TRBJ2-7; TRBD2 agrees at 10 bases. J lost 4 bases, V lost 0 bases, and 3 bases had no gene match. The CDR3 sequence is 15 residues long. The germline V gene encodes CDR1 SGHTA and CDR2 FQGNSA. This CDR3 is CASSLASSGSYEQYF. The CDR3 nucleotides read TGTGCCAGCAGCTTAGCGTCTAGCGGGAGTTACGAGCAGTACTTC.

The rearrangement joins TRBV21-1 to TRBJ2-2; TRBD2 reflects the table's D call only, with no check against the DNA. TRBV21-1 is a listed pseudogene. The CDR3 runs to 21 residues. The CDR3 DNA is TGTGCCAGCAGCAAACGGCGGTTCCCGGGACTCGAAAAACCACGCACCGGGGAGCTGTTTTTT. Translating it yields CASSKRRFPGLEKPRTGELFF.

V usage is TRBV2 and J usage is TRBJ2-7, with TRBD1 matching 8 bases. The CDR3 is 13 amino acids. Per germline, CDR1 SNHLY and CDR2 FYNNEI. The ends lost 6 bases at V and 4 bases at J; junction bases unmatched: 5. DNA of the CDR3: TGTGCCAGCAGCGAGGACAGGGAATACGAGCAGTACTTC. It specifies CASSEDREYEQYF.

The CDR3 DNA follows: TGTGCCAGTAGTGTTCTGGGGGCCGATGAGCAGTTCTTC. Its translation is CASSVLGADEQFF. The chain links TRBV19 to TRBJ2-1; D may be TRBD1 (6 bases). The CDR3 runs 13 residues. V was trimmed by 5 bases and J by 8 bases, leaving 13 bases between them. In germline, CDR1 is LNHDA, CDR2 SQIVND (reference sequence).

This clone was seen a handful of times. J is TRBJ2-3 and V is TRBV29-1, with TRBD2 matching 7 bases. CDR1 is SQVTM and CDR2 is ANQGSEA in the germline V gene. This CDR3 has 15 amino acids. Germline trimming cut 7 bases from V and 4 bases from J; bases unmatched to any gene: 14. CDR3 sequence (DNA): TGCAGCGCCGTGGGCGGGAGTAGGAGCCCAGATACGCAGTATTTT. It yields the protein CSAVGGSRSPDTQYF.

CDR3 sequence (DNA): TGTGCCACCAGCAGCGGTCGCAGCGGGCCCCAGCATTTT. Residues: CATSSGRSGPQHF. The chain uses TRBV15 and TRBJ1-5; unclear D gene. The ends were cut back, 3 bases at V and 9 bases at J, with 12 bases in the middle. This CDR3 spans 13 amino acids. Per the germline V gene, CDR1 is LNHNV and CDR2 is YYDKDF (reference sequence).

Worth noting for this clone: Additional DNA sequences in this sample encode the identical CDR3. V gene TRBV19 combines with J gene TRBJ1-1; D not certain. The CDR3 runs 13 residues. The V gene lost 3 bases and the J gene lost 4 bases, with 9 bases spanning the gap. Germline V gene sequence: CDR1 LNHDA, CDR2 SQIVND (reference sequence). The CDR3 DNA reads TGTGCCAGTAGTATCGAGGGTGGCACTGAAGCTTTCTTT. Protein sequence: CASSIEGGTEAFF.

J is TRBJ1-1 and V is TRBV6-4; D may be TRBD1 (6 bases). Germline V lookup: CDR1 MRHNA, CDR2 SNTAGT. The CDR3 covers 13 residues. The V end lost 6 bases, the J end lost 3 bases, and 11 bases lay between the germline ends. CDR3 residues: CASRENRDTEAFF. DNA of the CDR3: TGTGCCAGCAGAGAAAACAGGGACACTGAAGCTTTCTTT.

The count of this clone is one. J is TRBJ2-1 and V is TRBV6-4, with TRBD2 matching over 10 bases. CDR3 size: 19 residues. Germline V gene lookup returns CDR1 MRHNA and CDR2 SNTAGT. V was clipped by 0 bases and J by 1 base; unmatched bases: 9. The CDR3 reads CASSDSISGLAVSYNEQFF. The DNA for the CDR3 is TGTGCCAGCAGTGACTCGATCTCAGGACTAGCGGTTTCCTACAATGAGCAGTTCTTC.